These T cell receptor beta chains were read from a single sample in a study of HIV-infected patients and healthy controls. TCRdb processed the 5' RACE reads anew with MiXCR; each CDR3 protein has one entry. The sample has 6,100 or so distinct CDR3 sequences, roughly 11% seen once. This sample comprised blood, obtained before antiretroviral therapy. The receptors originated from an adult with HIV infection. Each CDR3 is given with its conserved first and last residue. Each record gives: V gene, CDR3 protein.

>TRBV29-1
CSVEVLGPNTEAFF
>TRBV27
CASSLVGLREQYF
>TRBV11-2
CASSLYGYGTDTQYF
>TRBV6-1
CASSEDLLGLALSTDTQYF
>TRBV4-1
CASSQDWGMAYNEQFF
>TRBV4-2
CASSQEGSRRVDTQYF
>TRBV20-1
CSARDRVSNEKLFF
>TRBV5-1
CASSLRLLAGAADTQYF
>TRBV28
CASRRTGNEKLFF
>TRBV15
CATSREGGLAGVRSYNEQFF
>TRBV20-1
CSARRASGRAGQETQYF
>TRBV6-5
CASSYVQGSPETQYF
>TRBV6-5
CASSPGLSNQPQHF
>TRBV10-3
CAISDPDTDTQYF
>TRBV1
CTSSQEIAGVNEQFF
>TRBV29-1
CSVLTPRDYGYTF
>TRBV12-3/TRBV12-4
CASSLGSGNEQFF
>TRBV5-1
CASSLGQGTQPQHF
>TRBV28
CASSLGLAGTTDTQYF